Shown below are 16 T cell receptor beta chains from a single sample sequenced in a study of high-grade serous ovarian cancer treatment subgroups. Tumor tissue was taken before any definitive surgery or chemotherapy was given. This table comes from immunoSEQ multiplex PCR, and its TCRdb copy is limited to in-frame clones, with some not included. The sample yields under 30,000 clones, about 86% seen once. Sequencing input: tumor tissue. These TCRs come from a human donor with high-grade serous ovarian cancer.

This sequence joins TRBV7-3 and TRBJ1-1; D remains unclear. Germline assignment: CDR1 SGHTA and CDR2 FQGTGA. The CDR3 sequence is 12 residues long. V dropped 2 bases and J dropped 3 bases, with 4 bases sitting between them. DNA for the CDR3: TGTGCCAGCAGCTTATTGGACACTGAAGCTTTCTTT. Amino acids: CASSLLDTEAFF.

The rearrangement uses TRBV5-4 and TRBJ2-2, with TRBD1 matching over 8 bases. The CDR3 totals 18 residues. The germline V gene encodes CDR1 SGHNT and CDR2 YYREEE (reference sequence). J gave up 1 base and V 7 bases, and 15 bases lay outside the gene matches. DNA of the CDR3: TGTGCCAGCCACCGTGTGGTGGACGGACAGGGGAACACCGGGGAGCTGTTTTTT. Protein sequence: CASHRVVDGQGNTGELFF.

The chain joins TRBV6-5 to TRBJ2-7; D may match TRBD1 or TRBD2 (5 bases each). With 6 bases removed from V and 2 bases from J, the gap between germline ends came to 11 bases. Germline CDR1 is MNHEY and CDR2 is SVGAGI. This CDR3 is 13 amino acids long. CDR3 loop: CASRMGETYEQYF. The CDR3, as DNA: TGTGCCAGCAGAATGGGGGAAACCTACGAGCAGTACTTC.

The genes are TRBV6-6 and TRBJ1-4, with a tentative D call TRBD1 (5 bases). The germline CDR1 and CDR2 sequences are MNHNY and SVGAGI (reference sequence). The CDR3 has 14 amino acids. Trimming shortened V by 7 bases and J by 8 bases, and 17 bases separated the two germline ends. The CDR3 DNA is TGTGCCAGCAACTTTTGGCAGGGTGCCGAAAAACTGTTTTTT. Encoded protein: CASNFWQGAEKLFF.

The chain couples TRBV5-1 to TRBJ1-4; D gene uncertain. The CDR3 is made up of 17 amino acids. The V gene's germline CDR1 is SGHRS and CDR2 YFSETQ. The V end lost 0 bases, the J end lost 8 bases, and 20 bases lay between the germline ends. CDR3 region: CASSLVYAAPKKEKLFF. The CDR3 nucleotides read TGCGCCAGCAGCTTGGTCTATGCGGCGCCAAAGAAGGAAAAACTGTTTTTT.

CDR3 protein: CASSYRGGSGGYTF. The CDR3 DNA reads as TGTGCCAGCAGTTACCGAGGGGGGTCAGGTGGCTACACCTTC. This chain links TRBV6-5 with TRBJ1-2, with D possibly matching TRBD1 (6 bases). Germline V gives CDR1 MNHEY, CDR2 SVGAGI. The V end was cut by 2 bases, the J end by 7 bases, with 14 bases between. This CDR3 has 14 amino acids.

CDR3 nucleotides: TGTGCCAGCAGTTACTCGAGGGTAGAGACCGGGGAGCTGTTTTTT. Its translation: CASSYSRVETGELFF. This chain links TRBV6-5 with TRBJ2-2; perhaps TRBD2 as D (5 bases). The germline CDR1 and CDR2 sequences are MNHEY and SVGAGI. The V and J ends lost 0 bases and 5 bases respectively, with 10 bases between them. This CDR3 region has 15 residues.

The chain uses TRBV9 and TRBJ1-2; D possibly corresponds to TRBD1 (5 bases). The CDR3 has 15 amino acids. Trimming cost V 0 bases and J 1 base, with 10 bases left between them. Per the germline V gene, CDR1 is SGDLS and CDR2 is YYNGEE. The DNA of the CDR3 is TGTGCCAGCAGCGTAGGCCTTGACAGTAACTATGGCTACACCTTC. It translates to CASSVGLDSNYGYTF.

The J gene is TRBJ1-1, the V gene TRBV18, with D perhaps matching TRBD1 (6 bases). Looked up from germline, CDR1 is KGHSH and CDR2 is LQKENI. The CDR3 has 15 amino acids. Trimming left V 1 base short and J 1 base short, with 10 bases between. This CDR3 is CASSPQGGTNTEAFF. The CDR3 region has the DNA TGTGCCAGCTCACCACAGGGGGGTACGAACACTGAAGCTTTCTTT.

Only one count was recorded for this clone. V usage is TRBV7-2 and J usage is TRBJ1-2, with 9 positions matching TRBD1. CDR1 is SGHTA and CDR2 is FQGNSA in the germline V gene. The V gene end was trimmed by 5 bases and the J gene end by 3 bases; junction bases not matched to a gene: 7. This CDR3 comprises 15 residues. The CDR3 coding sequence is TGTGCCAGCAGCCTCCGGACAGGGGATGACTATGGCTACACCTTC. It translates to CASSLRTGDDYGYTF.

This sequence joins TRBV15 and TRBJ2-1, with a tentative D call TRBD1 (5 bases). V lost 6 bases, J lost 0 bases, and 12 bases lay in between. This CDR3 comprises 15 residues. Per germline, CDR1 LNHNV and CDR2 YYDKDF (reference sequence). The CDR3 is CATSPTQGSYNEQFF. CDR3 DNA: TGTGCCACCAGTCCGACGCAGGGCTCCTACAATGAGCAGTTCTTC.

As to this clone: A single base separates this from a much larger clone, so it may be a read error. The chain recombines TRBV6-1 with TRBJ1-1, with 7 nucleotides matching TRBD1. This CDR3 is 13 amino acids long. Germline assignment: CDR1 MNHNS and CDR2 SASEGT. Trimming took 9 bases from V and 7 from J; bases not matched to a gene: 11. In DNA, the CDR3 is TGTGCCAGGAGTCCCTACGGGGACAGTGAAGCTTTCTTT. This translates into CARSPYGDSEAFF.

The chain employs TRBV2 and TRBJ2-3; D is possibly TRBD1 or TRBD2 (5 bases each). The germline V gene encodes CDR1 SNHLY and CDR2 FYNNEI. CDR3 length: 14 amino acids. The V gene lost 7 bases and the J gene lost 3 bases, with 14 bases spanning the gap. CDR3 DNA sequence: TGTGCCAGCATTACGGGAAGGGGAACAGATACGCAGTATTTT. It yields the protein CASITGRGTDTQYF.

This chain uses TRBV11-2 with TRBJ2-4; 11 nucleotides match TRBD1. J lost 13 bases, V lost 4 bases, and 9 bases had no gene match. CDR1 is SGHAT and CDR2 is FQNNGV in the germline V gene. This CDR3 region has 14 residues. The CDR3 coding sequence is TGTGCCAGCAGCTCCGTTCGTGGGACAGGGGGGCAGTACTTC. It specifies CASSSVRGTGGQYF.

The chain links TRBV29-1 to TRBJ2-7; TRBD2 aligns across 8 bases. The ends lost 4 bases at V and 4 bases at J; junction bases unmatched: 9. The CDR3 runs to 14 residues. Germline values: CDR1 SQVTM, CDR2 ANQGSEA. The CDR3 loop reads CSVAHPGGGYEQYF. The CDR3 DNA follows: TGCAGCGTTGCCCACCCCGGGGGGGGGTACGAGCAGTACTTC.

The chain couples TRBV10-2 to TRBJ1-1; D call uncertain. Looked up from germline, CDR1 is WSHSY and CDR2 is SAAADI. V was cut by 2 bases and J by 2 bases, with 6 bases left in between. CDR3 length: 13 amino acids. The CDR3, as DNA: TGCGCCAGCAGTGAGGTTGGAAACACTGAAGCTTTCTTT. Residues: CASSEVGNTEAFF.